This T cell receptor (beta chain) was recorded in a study of early T cells in non-severe SARS-CoV-2 infection. From the 5' RACE reads, TCRdb called clonotypes with MiXCR, one entry per CDR3 protein. This sample carries about 80,000 distinct CDR3 sequences, 16% of them seen once, and the ten largest clones take approximately 2.6%. CDR1 is SGHNT, CDR2 YYREEE, per germline (reference sequence). After removal of 3 bases from V and 2 bases from J, the junction contained 7 bases not matched to a gene. The CDR3 runs 15 residues. Sequencing was done on a sample of whole blood. The receptor was derived from an adult who was a healthcare worker with PCR-confirmed SARS-CoV-2 infection or an uninfected control (not recorded which). The chain recombines TRBV5-4 with TRBJ2-5, with TRBD1 matching 7 bases. The CDR3 reads CASSSRQGQQETQYF. The DNA of the CDR3 is TGTGCCAGCAGCTCACGACAGGGTCAGCAAGAGACCCAGTACTTC.